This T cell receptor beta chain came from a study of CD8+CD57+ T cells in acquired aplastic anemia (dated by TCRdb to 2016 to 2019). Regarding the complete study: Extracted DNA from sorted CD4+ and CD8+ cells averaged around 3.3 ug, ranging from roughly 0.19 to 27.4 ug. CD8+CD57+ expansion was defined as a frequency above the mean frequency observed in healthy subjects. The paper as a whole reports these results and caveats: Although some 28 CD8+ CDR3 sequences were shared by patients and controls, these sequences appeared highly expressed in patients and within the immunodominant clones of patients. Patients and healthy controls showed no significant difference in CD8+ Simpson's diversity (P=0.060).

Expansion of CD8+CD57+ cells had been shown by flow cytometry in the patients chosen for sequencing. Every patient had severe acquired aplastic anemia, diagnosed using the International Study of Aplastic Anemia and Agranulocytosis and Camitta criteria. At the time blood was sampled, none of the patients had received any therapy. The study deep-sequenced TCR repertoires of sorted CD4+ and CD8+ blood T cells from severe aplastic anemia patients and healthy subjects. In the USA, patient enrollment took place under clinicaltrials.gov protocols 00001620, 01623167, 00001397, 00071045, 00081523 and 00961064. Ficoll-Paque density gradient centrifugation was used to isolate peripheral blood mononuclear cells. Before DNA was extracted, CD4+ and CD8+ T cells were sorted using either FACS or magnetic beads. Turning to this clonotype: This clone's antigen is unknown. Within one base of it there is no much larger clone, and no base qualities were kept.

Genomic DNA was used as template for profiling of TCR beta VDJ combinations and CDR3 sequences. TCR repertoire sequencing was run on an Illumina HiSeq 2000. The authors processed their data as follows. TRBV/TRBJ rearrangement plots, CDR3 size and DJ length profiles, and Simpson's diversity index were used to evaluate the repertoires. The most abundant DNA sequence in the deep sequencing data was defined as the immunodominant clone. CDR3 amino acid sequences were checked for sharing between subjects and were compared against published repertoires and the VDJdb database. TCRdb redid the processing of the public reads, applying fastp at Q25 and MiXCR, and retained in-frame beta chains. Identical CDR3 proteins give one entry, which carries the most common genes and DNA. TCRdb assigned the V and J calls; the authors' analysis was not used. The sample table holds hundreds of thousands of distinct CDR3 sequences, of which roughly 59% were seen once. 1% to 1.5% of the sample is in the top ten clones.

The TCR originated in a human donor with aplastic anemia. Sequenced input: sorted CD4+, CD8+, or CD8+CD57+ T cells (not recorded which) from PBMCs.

The nucleotide sequence is TGCGCCAGCAGCTTGGCCCCGGGGGAGGGATCACCCCTCCACTTT. Its protein is CASSLAPGEGSPLHF. In this chain, TRBV5-1 is recombined with TRBJ1-6; D gene: possibly TRBD1, on 5 matching bases. CDR1 is given as SGHRS and CDR2 as YFSETQ, both from the germline V gene. The trim is 0 bases for V and 10 bases for J, with a gap of 14 bases between the germline ends. Including the terminal cysteine and phenylalanine, the CDR3 comprises 15 residues. The retained sequence is limited to the CDR3, 45 bases, with the frame set at the first base. Reference TRBV5-1 and TRBJ1-6 genes cover what lies past the CDR3, so the full variable domain is KAGVTQTPRYLIKTRGQQVTLSCSPISGHRSVSWYQQTPGQGLQFLFEYFSETQRNKGNFPGRFSGRQFSNSRSEMNVSTLELGDSALYLCASSLAPGEGSPLHFGNGTRLTVT.